The T cell receptor beta chain under discussion was sequenced for a study of CD8 T cells in ankylosing spondylitis. Points from the study as a whole: Some motif variants had been reported before (in reactive arthritis synovial fluid and blood). Reported data indicate significant enrichment of disease-linked clones within matched ankylosing spondylitis synovial fluid. Blood from ankylosing spondylitis patients appeared to carry a characteristic roughly eight-variant TCR beta motif.

The CDR3 sequence is 14 residues long. Germline V gene lookup returns CDR1 DFQATT and CDR2 SNEGSKA (reference sequence). This clonotype occurred many times. Its antigen is unknown. One entry per CDR3 protein, called by TCRdb with MiXCR from the 5' RACE reads. The table lists about 300,000 distinct CDR3 sequences, 11% of them singletons, with roughly 9% in the top ten. This clonotype was sampled from a female donor with ankylosing spondylitis or in good health (not recorded which). Sequencing was carried out using blood, either unsorted or a sorted T cell fraction (not recorded which). This chain links TRBV20-1 with TRBJ2-1, with D tentatively TRBD2 (5 bases). This chain's CDR3 is CKANKASRYNEQFF. In nucleotides, the CDR3 is TGCAAGGCGAATAAGGCTAGCCGATACAATGAGCAGTTCTTC.